Each of the 30 T cell receptor beta chains below was sequenced from the same sample in a study of patients and donors after allogeneic stem cell transplantation. TCRdb reprocessed the RT-PCR reads via MiXCR and lists one record per CDR3 protein. The table records roughly 880,000 distinct CDR3 sequences, over 15% of them present only once. Sequencing was performed on blood, either unsorted or a sorted T cell fraction (not recorded which). The receptors shown here come from a human donor who was either an allogeneic HSCT recipient or a stem cell or donor lymphocyte infusion donor (not recorded which). It is not recorded whose cells these are; they may come from a transplant donor.

V is TRBV6-1 and J is TRBJ2-6; maybe TRBD1 (6 bases). The V gene's germline CDR1 is MNHNS and CDR2 SASEGT. With 2 bases removed from V and 0 bases from J, the gap between germline ends came to 8 bases. The CDR3 consists of 16 residues. The CDR3 reads CASSEMGASGANVLTF. In nucleotides, the CDR3 is TGTGCCAGCAGTGAAATGGGGGCCTCTGGGGCCAACGTCCTGACTTTC.

This clonotype was observed at least ten times. The J gene is TRBJ1-1, the V gene TRBV7-9; D is perhaps TRBD1 (6 bases). CDR1 and CDR2 (germline): SEHNR, FQNEAQ (reference sequence). There are 12 residues in the CDR3. V lost 6 bases to trimming and J lost 3 bases, with 8 bases between them. This CDR3 reads CASSYRDTEAFF. The CDR3, as DNA: TGTGCCAGCAGTTACAGGGACACTGAAGCTTTCTTT.

This clonotype was counted only a few times. The chain joins TRBV29-1 to TRBJ2-1, with 10 positions matching TRBD2. With V trimmed by 0 bases and J by 0 bases, 8 bases remained unmatched. This CDR3 has 18 residues. CDR1 is SQVTM and CDR2 is ANQGSEA in the germline V gene. The CDR3 here is CSVEDRSSGRVSYNEQFF. CDR3 nucleotide sequence: TGCAGCGTTGAAGATAGATCCAGCGGGAGGGTCTCCTACAATGAGCAGTTCTTC.

This clonotype was counted at least ten times. The chain has TRBV7-2 and TRBJ1-2, with TRBD1 matching over 7 bases. The ends lost 1 base at V and 8 bases at J; junction bases unmatched: 4. The germline V gene has CDR1 SGHTA and CDR2 FQGNSA. The CDR3 totals 13 residues. The CDR3 loop is CASSLVQGDGYTF. In nucleotides, the CDR3 is TGTGCCAGCAGCTTAGTTCAGGGGGACGGCTACACCTTC.

This sequence joins TRBV4-2 and TRBJ1-2; the D is unclear. The length of the CDR3 is 19 residues. Trimming pared 2 bases from V and 4 bases from J, leaving 26 bases between. Looked up from germline, CDR1 is LGHNA and CDR2 is YNFKEQ. Here the CDR3 DNA reads TGTGCCAGCAGCCAACTCCCGACCCCCCGGCAGATCCTCTTCTATGGCTACACCTTC. The encoded protein is CASSQLPTPRQILFYGYTF.

The J gene is TRBJ2-2, the V gene TRBV9; 8 bases map to TRBD2. Trimming took 4 bases from V and 1 from J; bases not matched to a gene: 9. Germline values: CDR1 SGDLS, CDR2 YYNGEE. This CDR3 region has 17 residues. The CDR3 region has the DNA TGTGCCAGCAGCCCCCACCCGGGACTAGTGAACACCGGGGAGCTGTTTTTT. Residues: CASSPHPGLVNTGELFF.

V and J are TRBV20-1 and TRBJ2-6, with D tentatively TRBD1 (6 bases). Germline CDR1 DFQATT, CDR2 SNEGSKA (reference sequence). The CDR3 totals 15 residues. The V gene lost 3 bases and the J gene lost 2 bases, with 11 bases spanning the gap. CDR3: CSARTQGTGANVLTF. The CDR3 region has the DNA TGCAGTGCTAGGACACAGGGAACTGGGGCCAACGTCCTGACTTTC.

This clonotype was seen only once. The chain links TRBV5-1 to TRBJ1-4, with D tentatively TRBD1 (6 bases). CDR1 and CDR2 from the germline V gene are SGHRS and YFSETQ. There are 16 residues in the CDR3. V dropped 1 base and J dropped 7 bases, with 17 bases sitting between them. The CDR3 region is CASSLNSGARGEKLFF. In DNA, the CDR3 is TGCGCCAGCAGCTTGAATTCGGGGGCGCGGGGTGAAAAACTGTTTTTT.

This clonotype was found a few times. The J gene is TRBJ1-2, the V gene TRBV6-1; D gene unclear. Trimming stripped 4 bases from V and 8 bases from J, with 20 bases between. From germline, CDR1 is MNHNS and CDR2 SASEGT. This CDR3 spans 15 amino acids. CDR3 coding DNA: TGTGCCAGCAGTGCCTCGGGTATTCTGTGGGAAGGCTACACCTTC. It specifies CASSASGILWEGYTF.

The chain uses TRBV29-1 and TRBJ2-5, with D perhaps assigned TRBD1 or TRBD2 (6 bases each). The CDR3 has 13 residues. Germline V gives CDR1 SQVTM, CDR2 ANQGSEA. V gave up 6 bases and J gave up 5 bases, with 16 bases separating them. The CDR3 DNA sequence: TGCAGCGTCGGAGGGGGTCGGATCGAGACCCAGTACTTC. It specifies CSVGGGRIETQYF.

This clonotype showed up just a few times. The J gene is TRBJ2-1, the V gene TRBV18, with 9 bases matching TRBD2. Per the germline V gene, CDR1 is KGHSH and CDR2 is LQKENI. This CDR3 is 15 amino acids long. Unmatched junction bases numbered 9, after V lost 3 bases and J lost 9 bases. CDR3 sequence (DNA): TGTGCCAGCTCACCCCTAGCGGGGACGGGGAGTGAGCAGTTCTTC. Residues: CASSPLAGTGSEQFF.

This clonotype was seen a handful of times. The chain has TRBV20-1 and TRBJ1-4; possible D gene TRBD1, 5 bases. Trimming pared 2 bases from V and 0 bases from J, leaving 10 bases between. Germline assignment: CDR1 DFQATT and CDR2 SNEGSKA (reference sequence). The CDR3 has 15 residues. Written as DNA, the CDR3 is TGCAGTGCTAGATGGGGCAGCCCAACTAATGAAAAACTGTTTTTT. Translated, it gives CSARWGSPTNEKLFF.

A few counts support this clonotype. The chain is built from TRBV4-2 and TRBJ2-1, with 14 bases aligning to TRBD2. From germline, CDR1 is LGHNA and CDR2 YNFKEQ. V lost 1 base to trimming and J lost 9 bases; unmatched junction nucleotides: 14. The CDR3 spans 19 residues. DNA of the CDR3: TGTGCCAGCAGCCAAGGTTCATATGGGACTAGCGGGAGAAAGGGTGAGCAGTTCTTC. Amino acid sequence: CASSQGSYGTSGRKGEQFF.

This clonotype was observed a handful of times. The rearrangement joins TRBV6-1 to TRBJ1-5; the D gene is possibly TRBD1 (6 bases). V was trimmed by 4 bases and J by 1 base, leaving 14 bases between them. Germline V gene data show CDR1 as MNHNS and CDR2 as SASEGT. The CDR3 is made up of 16 amino acids. CDR3 protein: CASSAEIRGSNQPQHF. CDR3 sequence (DNA): TGTGCCAGCAGTGCGGAAATCAGGGGAAGCAATCAGCCCCAGCATTTT.

This clonotype was counted between two and nine times. V is TRBV5-1 and J is TRBJ1-1; 9 bases agree with TRBD1. The germline V gene encodes CDR1 SGHRS and CDR2 YFSETQ. The CDR3 has 15 residues. Trimming removed 4 bases from V and 7 bases from J; junction bases left unmatched: 11. CDR3 in DNA: TGCGCCAGCAGCCTACCCGGGACAGGGAGCGGTGAAGCTTTCTTT. Translation: CASSLPGTGSGEAFF.

This sequence joins TRBV20-1 and TRBJ2-7; 8 bases are shared with TRBD1. CDR1 is DFQATT, CDR2 SNEGSKA, per germline (reference sequence). V was clipped by 0 bases and J by 2 bases; unmatched bases: 6. The CDR3 extends over 15 amino acids. The CDR3, as DNA: TGCAGTGCTAGAGAAGGGACAGGAACTCCCTACGAGCAGTACTTC. Translating gives CSAREGTGTPYEQYF.

Turning to this clonotype: Because the CDR3 is missing its conserved closing phenylalanine or tryptophan, this is likely a read error. The rearrangement joins TRBV7-3 to TRBJ2-3, with D perhaps TRBD2 (5 bases). The CDR3 totals 14 residues. Trimming shortened V by 5 bases and J by 2 bases, and 11 bases separated the two germline ends. The V gene's germline CDR1 is SGHTA and CDR2 FQGTGA. The CDR3 is CASSLWTSTDTQYI. As DNA, the CDR3 is TGTGCCAGCAGCCTATGGACTTCCACAGATACGCAGTATATT.

This clonotype was counted only a few times. This chain joins TRBV9 and TRBJ2-3, with 7 bases matching TRBD1. V trimming: 4 bases; J trimming: 5 bases; junction bases outside the gene matches: 7. The V gene's germline CDR1 is SGDLS and CDR2 YYNGEE. CDR3 length: 14 residues. The DNA for the CDR3 is TGTGCCAGCAGCCCATCGACAGGGAAAGATACGCAGTATTTT. It yields the protein CASSPSTGKDTQYF.

The V gene is TRBV20-1, the J gene TRBJ1-5; D not certain. Trimming took off 3 bases at V and 5 bases at J, with 11 bases between the two ends. Germline CDR1 is DFQATT and CDR2 is SNEGSKA (reference sequence). The CDR3 loop spans 13 amino acids. Here the CDR3 DNA reads TGCAGTGCTAGGCGTCAGAACTATCAGCCCCAGCATTTT. Translating it yields CSARRQNYQPQHF.

This clonotype occurred many times. The chain combines TRBV5-6 with TRBJ1-2, with D maybe TRBD1 (6 bases). Germline CDR1 and CDR2: SGHDT and YYEEEE. Trimming removed 0 bases from V and 4 bases from J, with 10 bases in between. This CDR3 is built from 14 residues. CDR3 DNA sequence: TGTGCCAGCAGCTTGGCCAGGGGATTCTATGGCTACACCTTC. It yields the protein CASSLARGFYGYTF.

This clonotype showed up just a few times. The V and J genes are TRBV11-2 and TRBJ1-2; D is undetermined. Trimming removed 0 bases at V and 5 bases at J, with 10 bases between. Germline V CDR1 and CDR2: SGHAT, FQNNGV. The CDR3 length is 14 residues. CDR3 sequence: CASSLESRVYGYTF. The CDR3 DNA is TGTGCCAGCAGCTTAGAATCGCGGGTTTATGGCTACACCTTC.

The gene calls are TRBV6-5 and TRBJ2-1, with 7 bases that match TRBD2. Germline CDR1 is MNHEY and CDR2 is SVGAGI. V lost 0 bases, J lost 7 bases, and 9 bases stayed unmatched. This CDR3 is built from 16 residues. The chain's CDR3 is CASSYSTGRSKNEQFF. CDR3 nucleotides: TGTGCCAGCAGTTACTCGACCGGGAGGTCGAAGAATGAGCAGTTCTTC.

V usage is TRBV5-1 and J usage is TRBJ2-1, with D perhaps TRBD1 (6 bases). With 4 bases removed from V and 3 bases from J, the gap between germline ends came to 14 bases. CDR3 length equals 15 residues. Germline CDR1 and CDR2: SGHRS and YFSETQ. CDR3 sequence: CASSQPGASYNEQFF. CDR3 coding DNA: TGCGCCAGCAGCCAACCAGGGGCTAGCTACAATGAGCAGTTCTTC.

This clonotype showed up just a few times. The chain employs TRBV20-1 and TRBJ2-5; D assignment may be TRBD1 or TRBD2 (5 bases each). V was pared by 1 base and J by 4 bases, with 13 bases between. The germline gives CDR1 DFQATT, CDR2 SNEGSKA (reference sequence). This CDR3 is 14 amino acids long. The CDR3 sequence is CSARAGRGPETQYF. The DNA for the CDR3 is TGCAGTGCTAGAGCCGGTCGGGGCCCAGAGACCCAGTACTTC.

This clonotype was seen a few times. The rearrangement joins TRBV20-1 to TRBJ2-7, with TRBD2 identical over 8 bases. This CDR3 has 13 amino acids. V dropped 6 bases and J dropped 4; count of bases not matched to a gene: 8. Germline V gene data show CDR1 as DFQATT and CDR2 as SNEGSKA (reference sequence). DNA for the CDR3: TGCAGTGCCCCAGCGGGAGCTCTTTACGAGCAGTACTTC. Translation: CSAPAGALYEQYF.

This clonotype was counted a few times. The chain uses TRBV6-1 and TRBJ2-5; 13 nucleotides match TRBD2. This CDR3 has 15 amino acids. Germline-derived CDR1 and CDR2 are MNHNS and SASEGT. The V segment lost 11 bases and the J segment 1 base; nucleotides outside the gene matches: 7. This CDR3 is CAGTSGNGGQETQYF. The DNA of the CDR3 is TGTGCCGGGACTAGCGGGAACGGTGGCCAAGAGACCCAGTACTTC.

This chain joins TRBV7-9 and TRBJ2-7; perhaps TRBD1 as D (7 bases). This CDR3 has 15 residues. Per the germline V gene, CDR1 is SEHNR and CDR2 is FQNEAQ (reference sequence). V shed 5 bases and J shed 4 bases, with 18 bases lying between them. This CDR3 is CASSGEEGARYEQYF. CDR3 in DNA: TGTGCCAGCAGCGGAGAGGAGGGGGCAAGATACGAGCAGTACTTC.

This clonotype was seen a handful of times. DNA for the CDR3: TGCAGTGCTAGAGGGGGTAATGAAAAACTGTTTTTT. Protein: CSARGGNEKLFF. The chain combines TRBV20-1 with TRBJ1-4; D gene uncertain. This CDR3 comprises 12 residues. The V end was cut by 1 base, the J end by 4 bases, with 4 bases between. From germline, CDR1 is DFQATT and CDR2 SNEGSKA (reference sequence).

This clonotype was counted ten times or more. CDR3 amino acids: CASSVGLAGGIYEQYF. CDR3 DNA: TGTGCCAGCAGCGTAGGTCTCGCCGGGGGAATATACGAGCAGTACTTC. V is TRBV9 and J is TRBJ2-7; D perhaps matches TRBD2 (6 bases). The germline V gene encodes CDR1 SGDLS and CDR2 YYNGEE. The CDR3 has 16 residues. The ends were cut back, 0 bases at V and 4 bases at J, with 17 bases in the middle. Filled out from reference TRBV9 and TRBJ2-7, the complete variable domain reads DSGVTQTPKHLITATGQRVTLRCSPRSGDLSVYWYQQSLDQGLQFLIQYYNGEERAKGNILERFSAQQFPDLHSELNLSSLELGDSALYFCASSVGLAGGIYEQYFGPGTRLTVT.

This clonotype was seen a handful of times. The V and J genes are TRBV5-1 and TRBJ1-2; 7 nucleotides align to TRBD1. Germline CDR1 and CDR2: SGHRS and YFSETQ. The CDR3 has 14 residues. V trimming: 0 bases; J trimming: 5 bases; junction bases outside the gene matches: 4. CDR3 sequence (DNA): TGCGCCAGCAGCTTGGAGGGACAGACATATGGCTACACCTTC. The encoded protein is CASSLEGQTYGYTF.